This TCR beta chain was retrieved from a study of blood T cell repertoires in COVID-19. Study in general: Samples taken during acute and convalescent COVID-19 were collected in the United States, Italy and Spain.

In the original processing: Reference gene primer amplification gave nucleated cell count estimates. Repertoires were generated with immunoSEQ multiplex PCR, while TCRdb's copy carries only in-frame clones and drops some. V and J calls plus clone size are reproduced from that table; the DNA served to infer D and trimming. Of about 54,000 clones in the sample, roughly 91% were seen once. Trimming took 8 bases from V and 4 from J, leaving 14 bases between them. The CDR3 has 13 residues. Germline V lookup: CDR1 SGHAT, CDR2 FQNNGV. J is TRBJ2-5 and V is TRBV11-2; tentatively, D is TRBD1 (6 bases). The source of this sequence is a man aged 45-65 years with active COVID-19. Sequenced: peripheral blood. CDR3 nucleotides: TGTGCCAGCGCCCAAGGGGGTCGAGAGACCCAGTACTTC. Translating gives CASAQGGRETQYF.